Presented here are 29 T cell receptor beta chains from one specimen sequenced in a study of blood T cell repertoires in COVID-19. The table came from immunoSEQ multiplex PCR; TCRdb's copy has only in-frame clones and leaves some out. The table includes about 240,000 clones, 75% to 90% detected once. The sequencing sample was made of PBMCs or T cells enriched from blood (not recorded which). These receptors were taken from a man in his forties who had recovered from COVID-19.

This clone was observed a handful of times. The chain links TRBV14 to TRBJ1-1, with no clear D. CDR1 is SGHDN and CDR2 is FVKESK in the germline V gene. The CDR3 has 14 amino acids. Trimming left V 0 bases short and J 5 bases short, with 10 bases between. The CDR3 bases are TGTGCCAGCAGCCAAGAACTGGCGGGGACTGAAGCTTTCTTT. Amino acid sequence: CASSQELAGTEAFF.

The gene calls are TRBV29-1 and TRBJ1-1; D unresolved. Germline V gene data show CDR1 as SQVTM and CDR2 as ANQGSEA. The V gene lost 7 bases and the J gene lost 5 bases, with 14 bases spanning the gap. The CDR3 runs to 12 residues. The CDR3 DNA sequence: TGCAGCGGGACGGACGCGGGGACTGAAGCTTTCTTT. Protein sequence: CSGTDAGTEAFF.

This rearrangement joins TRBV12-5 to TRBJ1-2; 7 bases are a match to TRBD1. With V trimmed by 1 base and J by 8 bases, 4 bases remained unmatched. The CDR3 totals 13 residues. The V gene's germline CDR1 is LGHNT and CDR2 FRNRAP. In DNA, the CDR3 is TGTGCTAGTGGTTTGGGACAGGGTGGAGGCTACACCTTC. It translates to CASGLGQGGGYTF.

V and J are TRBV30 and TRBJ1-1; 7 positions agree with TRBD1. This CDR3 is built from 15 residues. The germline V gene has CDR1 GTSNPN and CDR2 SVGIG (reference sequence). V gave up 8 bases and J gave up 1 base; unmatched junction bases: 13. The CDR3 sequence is CAGSQIGTANTEAFF. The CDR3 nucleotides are TGTGCCGGGTCGCAAATCGGGACAGCGAACACTGAAGCTTTCTTT.

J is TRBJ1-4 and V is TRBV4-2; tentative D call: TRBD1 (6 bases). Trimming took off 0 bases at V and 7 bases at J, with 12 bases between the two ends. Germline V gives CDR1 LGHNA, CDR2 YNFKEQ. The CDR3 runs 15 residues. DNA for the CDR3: TGTGCCAGCAGCCAAGATGGTACAGGGTCTGAAAAACTGTTTTTT. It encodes CASSQDGTGSEKLFF.

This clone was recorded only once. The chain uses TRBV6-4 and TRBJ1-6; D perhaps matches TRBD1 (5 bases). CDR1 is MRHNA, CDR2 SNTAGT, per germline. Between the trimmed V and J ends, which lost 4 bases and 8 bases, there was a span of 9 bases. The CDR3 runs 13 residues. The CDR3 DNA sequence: TGTGCCAGCAGTGGCGAAGGGGATTCACCCCTCCACTTT. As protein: CASSGEGDSPLHF.

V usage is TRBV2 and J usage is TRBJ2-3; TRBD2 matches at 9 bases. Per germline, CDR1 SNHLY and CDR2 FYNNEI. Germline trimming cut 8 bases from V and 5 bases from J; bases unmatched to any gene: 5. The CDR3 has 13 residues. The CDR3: CASLGSGGDTQYF. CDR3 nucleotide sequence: TGTGCCAGCCTTGGTAGCGGGGGAGATACGCAGTATTTT. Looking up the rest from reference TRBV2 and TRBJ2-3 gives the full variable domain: EPEVTQTPSHQVTQMGQEVILRCVPISNHLYFYWYRQILGQKVEFLVSFYNNEISEKSEIFDDQFSVERPDGSNFTLKIRSTKLEDSAMYFCASLGSGGDTQYFGPGTRLTVL.

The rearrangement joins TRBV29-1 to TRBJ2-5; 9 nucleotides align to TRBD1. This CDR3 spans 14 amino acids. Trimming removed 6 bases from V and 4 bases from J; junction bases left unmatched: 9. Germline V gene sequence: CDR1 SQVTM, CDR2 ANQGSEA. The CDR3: CSVDLDRGVETQYF. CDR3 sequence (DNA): TGCAGCGTCGACCTTGACAGGGGGGTAGAGACCCAGTACTTC.

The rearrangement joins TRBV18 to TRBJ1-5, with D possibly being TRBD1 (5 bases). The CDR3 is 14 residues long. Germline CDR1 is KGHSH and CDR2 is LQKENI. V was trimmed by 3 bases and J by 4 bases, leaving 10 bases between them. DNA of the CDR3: TGTGCCAGCTCACCTAGCAGGGTTAATCAGCCCCAGCATTTT. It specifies CASSPSRVNQPQHF.

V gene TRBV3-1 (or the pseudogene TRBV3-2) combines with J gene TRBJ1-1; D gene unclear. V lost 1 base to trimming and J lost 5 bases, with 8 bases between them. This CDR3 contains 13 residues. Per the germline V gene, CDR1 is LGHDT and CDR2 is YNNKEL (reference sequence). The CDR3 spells CASSQVSGTEAFF. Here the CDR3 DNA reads TGTGCCAGCAGCCAAGTGTCCGGGACTGAAGCTTTCTTT.

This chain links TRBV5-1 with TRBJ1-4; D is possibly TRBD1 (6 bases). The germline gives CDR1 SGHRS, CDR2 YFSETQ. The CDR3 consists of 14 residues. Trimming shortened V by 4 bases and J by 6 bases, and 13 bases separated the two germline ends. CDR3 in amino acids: CASSPGTQYEKLFF. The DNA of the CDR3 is TGCGCCAGCAGCCCCGGGACACAGTATGAAAAACTGTTTTTT.

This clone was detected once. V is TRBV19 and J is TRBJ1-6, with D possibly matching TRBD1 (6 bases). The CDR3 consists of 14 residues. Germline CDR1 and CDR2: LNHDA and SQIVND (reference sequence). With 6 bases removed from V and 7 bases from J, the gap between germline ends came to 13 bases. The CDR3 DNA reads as TGTGCCAGTAGGGAACAGGGTTCGAATTCACCCCTCCACTTT. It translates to CASREQGSNSPLHF. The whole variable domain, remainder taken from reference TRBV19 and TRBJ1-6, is DGGITQSPKYLFRKEGQNVTLSCEQNLNHDAMYWYRQDPGQGLRLIYYSQIVNDFQKGDIAEGYSVSREKKESFPLTVTSAQKNPTAFYLCASREQGSNSPLHFGNGTRLTVT.

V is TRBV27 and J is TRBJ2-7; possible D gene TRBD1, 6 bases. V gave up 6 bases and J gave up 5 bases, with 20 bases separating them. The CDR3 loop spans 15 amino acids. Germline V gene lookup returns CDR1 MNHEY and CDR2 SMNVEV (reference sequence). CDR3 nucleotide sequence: TGTGCCAGCAGACCTCCCCCGGGACACACCCACGAGCAGTACTTC. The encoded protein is CASRPPPGHTHEQYF.

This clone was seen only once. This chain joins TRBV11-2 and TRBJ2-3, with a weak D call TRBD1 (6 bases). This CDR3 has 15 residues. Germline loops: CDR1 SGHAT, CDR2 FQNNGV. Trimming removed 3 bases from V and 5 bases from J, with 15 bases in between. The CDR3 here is CASSLGAGDIDTQYF. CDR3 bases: TGTGCCAGCAGCTTGGGGGCAGGGGACATAGATACGCAGTATTTT.

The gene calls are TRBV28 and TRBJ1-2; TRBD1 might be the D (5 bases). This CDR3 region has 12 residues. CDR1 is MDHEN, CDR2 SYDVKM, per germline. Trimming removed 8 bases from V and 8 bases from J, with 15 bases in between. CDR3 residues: CASSGGVRGYTF. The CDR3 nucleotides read TGTGCCAGCTCTGGGGGGGTAAGGGGCTACACCTTC.

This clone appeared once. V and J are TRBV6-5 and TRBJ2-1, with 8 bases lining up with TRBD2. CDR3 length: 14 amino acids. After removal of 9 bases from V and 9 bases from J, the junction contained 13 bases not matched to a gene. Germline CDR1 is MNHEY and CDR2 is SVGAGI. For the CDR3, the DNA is TGTGCCAGTTTGCAGGGAGCGGGAGCTGGTGAGCAGTTCTTC. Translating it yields CASLQGAGAGEQFF.

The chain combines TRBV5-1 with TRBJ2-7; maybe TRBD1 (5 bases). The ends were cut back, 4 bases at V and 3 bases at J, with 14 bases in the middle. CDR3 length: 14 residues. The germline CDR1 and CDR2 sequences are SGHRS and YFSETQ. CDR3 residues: CASSPLPGNYEQYF. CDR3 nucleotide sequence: TGCGCCAGCAGCCCCCTACCAGGGAACTACGAGCAGTACTTC.

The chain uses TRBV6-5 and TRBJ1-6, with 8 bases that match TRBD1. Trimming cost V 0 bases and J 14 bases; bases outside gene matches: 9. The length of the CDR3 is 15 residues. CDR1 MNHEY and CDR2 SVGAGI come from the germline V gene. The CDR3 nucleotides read TGTGCCAGCAGTTACTCGGCAGGGGGCTCTAGGTCCCTCCACTTT. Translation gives CASSYSAGGSRSLHF.

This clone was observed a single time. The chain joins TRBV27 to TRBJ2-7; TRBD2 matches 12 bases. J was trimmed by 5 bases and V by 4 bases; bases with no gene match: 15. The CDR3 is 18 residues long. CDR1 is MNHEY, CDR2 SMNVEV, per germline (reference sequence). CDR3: CASSSGVPSGRASHEQYF. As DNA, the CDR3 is TGTGCCAGCAGTTCAGGGGTTCCTAGCGGGAGGGCTAGCCACGAGCAGTACTTC.

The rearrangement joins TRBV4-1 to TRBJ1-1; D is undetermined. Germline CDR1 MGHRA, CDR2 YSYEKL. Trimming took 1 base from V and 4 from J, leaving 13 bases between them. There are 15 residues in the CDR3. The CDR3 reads CASSQGAGWSTEAFF. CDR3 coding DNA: TGCGCCAGCAGCCAAGGTGCGGGATGGAGCACTGAAGCTTTCTTT.

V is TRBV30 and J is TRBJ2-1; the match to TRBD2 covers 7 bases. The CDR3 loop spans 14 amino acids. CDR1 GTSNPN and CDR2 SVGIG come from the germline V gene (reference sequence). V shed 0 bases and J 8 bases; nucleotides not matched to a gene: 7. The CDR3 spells CAWSVLSGVYEQFF. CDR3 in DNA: TGTGCCTGGAGTGTACTCAGCGGGGTTTATGAGCAGTTCTTC.

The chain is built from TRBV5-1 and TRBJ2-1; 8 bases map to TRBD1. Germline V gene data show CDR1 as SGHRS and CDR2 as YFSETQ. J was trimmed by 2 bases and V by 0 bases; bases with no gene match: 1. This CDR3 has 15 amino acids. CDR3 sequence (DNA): TGCGCCAGCAGCTTGGCGGGACAGGCCTACAATGAGCAGTTCTTC. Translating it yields CASSLAGQAYNEQFF.

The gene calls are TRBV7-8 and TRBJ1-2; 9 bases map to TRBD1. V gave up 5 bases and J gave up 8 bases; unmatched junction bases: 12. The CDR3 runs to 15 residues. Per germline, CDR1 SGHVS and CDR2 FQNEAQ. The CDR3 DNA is TGTGCCAGCAGCCTGCAGGGGACAGGGACTCTGGGCTACACCTTC. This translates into CASSLQGTGTLGYTF.

Written as DNA, the CDR3 is TGTGCCAGCAGCGCGACCGGGGGGGCCAACGTCCTGACTTTC. Residues: CASSATGGANVLTF. The V call is TRBV7-6, the J call TRBJ2-6; unclear D gene. The CDR3 has 14 residues. The germline V gene has CDR1 SGHVS and CDR2 FNYEAQ. The V end lost 5 bases, the J end lost 4 bases, and 9 bases lay between the germline ends.

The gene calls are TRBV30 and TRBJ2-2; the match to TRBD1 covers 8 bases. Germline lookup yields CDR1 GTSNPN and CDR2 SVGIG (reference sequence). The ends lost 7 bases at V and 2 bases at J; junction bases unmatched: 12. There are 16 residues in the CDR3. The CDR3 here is CAYPPRQGINTGELFF. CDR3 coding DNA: TGTGCCTACCCACCCCGACAGGGGATAAACACCGGGGAGCTGTTTTTT.

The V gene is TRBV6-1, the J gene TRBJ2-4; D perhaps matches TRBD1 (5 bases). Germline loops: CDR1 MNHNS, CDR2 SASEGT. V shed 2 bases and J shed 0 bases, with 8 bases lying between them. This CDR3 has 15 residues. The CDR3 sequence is CASSEWGLAKNIQYF. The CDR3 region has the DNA TGTGCCAGCAGTGAATGGGGCCTAGCCAAAAACATTCAGTACTTC.

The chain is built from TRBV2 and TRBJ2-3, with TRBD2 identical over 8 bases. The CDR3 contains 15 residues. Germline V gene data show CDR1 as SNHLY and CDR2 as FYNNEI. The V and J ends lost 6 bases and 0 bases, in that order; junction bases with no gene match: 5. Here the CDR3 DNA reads TGTGCCAGCAGGGCAACTAGCGGAAGCACAGATACGCAGTATTTT. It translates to CASRATSGSTDTQYF.

CDR3 bases: TGCGCCAGCAGTCAGCGCGACAGGGAACGCTACGAGCAGTACTTC. This gives the protein CASSQRDRERYEQYF. This sequence joins TRBV23-1 and TRBJ2-7; TRBD1 matches at 7 bases. TRBV23-1 is marked as an open reading frame, function uncertain. J gave up 3 bases and V 3 bases, and 8 bases lay outside the gene matches. The CDR3 is 15 amino acids.

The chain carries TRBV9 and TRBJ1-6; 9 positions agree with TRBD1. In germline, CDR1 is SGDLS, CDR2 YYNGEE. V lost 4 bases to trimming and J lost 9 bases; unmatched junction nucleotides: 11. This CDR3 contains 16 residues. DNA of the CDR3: TGTGCCAGCAGCCACCGGGACAGGGATGATTTTTCACCCCTCCACTTT. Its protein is CASSHRDRDDFSPLHF.